The 6 T cell receptor beta chains given below trace back to one sample, sequenced in a study of blood T cell repertoires in COVID-19. Repertoires were generated with immunoSEQ multiplex PCR, while TCRdb's copy carries only in-frame clones and drops some. The sample includes fewer than 500,000 clones, roughly 90% of them seen just once. Material: peripheral blood. These receptors were taken from a man between 18 and 35 years old with COVID-19, enrolled during active disease.

This clone occurred once. CDR3 DNA: TGTGCCAGCAGCTTCGTCCTTTATCGGTTCTTC. Its protein product is CASSFVLYRFF. This chain links TRBV7-9 with TRBJ2-1; no reliable D call. CDR1 is SEHNR and CDR2 is FQNEAQ in the germline V gene (reference sequence). The V end lost 3 bases, the J end lost 15 bases, and 12 bases lay between the germline ends. There are 11 residues in the CDR3.

This clone was found a few times. The chain recombines TRBV10-3 with TRBJ2-7, with a tentative D call TRBD2 (6 bases). Trimming took 6 bases from V and 3 from J, leaving 15 bases between them. The CDR3 is 14 amino acids. Germline lookup yields CDR1 ENHRY and CDR2 SYGVKD. The DNA for the CDR3 is TGTGCCATCAGCGGCCCTGCGGAGGGCTACGAGCAGTACTTC. Amino acids: CAISGPAEGYEQYF.

The rearrangement links TRBV6-6 to TRBJ2-3; 12 bases map to TRBD2. Germline V gene sequence: CDR1 MNHNY, CDR2 SVGAGI (reference sequence). There are 15 residues in the CDR3. The junction had 5 bases not matched to a gene; V was cut back by 5 bases and J by 5 bases. CDR3 nucleotides: TGTGCCAGCAGTCGAGGACTAGCGGGAAAAGATACGCAGTATTTT. Translated, it gives CASSRGLAGKDTQYF.

The genes are TRBV28 and TRBJ2-7; a weak D match, TRBD1 (6 bases). The CDR3 has 13 residues. V gave up 5 bases and J gave up 2 bases, with 10 bases separating them. The germline gives CDR1 MDHEN, CDR2 SYDVKM. The DNA for the CDR3 is TGTGCCAGCAGTATCGGGACACCCTACGAGCAGTACTTC. Residues: CASSIGTPYEQYF.

The chain is built from TRBV7-9 and TRBJ1-1; D ambiguous. The CDR3 runs to 12 residues. The germline V gene encodes CDR1 SEHNR and CDR2 FQNEAQ (reference sequence). Trimming removed 2 bases at V and 2 bases at J, with 3 bases between. The CDR3 DNA follows: TGTGCCAGCAGCTTATCTAACACTGAAGCTTTCTTT. Its protein is CASSLSNTEAFF.

This clone has just one count. The chain employs TRBV5-1 and TRBJ1-1; TRBD1 matches 8 bases. CDR1 is SGHRS, CDR2 YFSETQ, per germline. With V trimmed by 0 bases and J by 5 bases, 6 bases remained unmatched. The CDR3 is 15 amino acids. For the CDR3, the DNA is TGCGCCAGCAGCTTGGCGGGACAGGCCACAACTGAAGCTTTCTTT. It codes for CASSLAGQATTEAFF.